This T cell receptor beta chain was identified in a study of OX40 agonist ivuxolimab in advanced cancers. The data were produced by immunoSEQ multiplex PCR, yet TCRdb's version contains in-frame clones alone and is incomplete. The table records roughly 64,000 clones, over 65% of them present only once. The length of the CDR3 is 11 residues. The V and J ends lost 3 bases and 6 bases respectively, with 3 bases between them. Germline-derived CDR1 and CDR2 are LGHNA and YSLEER. Samples were taken at baseline and on day 1 of cycles 4 and 7. The material sequenced was CD4+ or CD8+ T cells sorted from blood, taken in a trial of the OX40 agonist ivuxolimab. The chain links TRBV4-3 to TRBJ2-4, with D hard to call. The sequence came from an adult with an advanced solid tumor such as melanoma, head and neck, liver or kidney cancer. The CDR3 DNA follows: TGCGCCAGCAGCCATGGAAACATTCAGTACTTC. Translated: CASSHGNIQYF.